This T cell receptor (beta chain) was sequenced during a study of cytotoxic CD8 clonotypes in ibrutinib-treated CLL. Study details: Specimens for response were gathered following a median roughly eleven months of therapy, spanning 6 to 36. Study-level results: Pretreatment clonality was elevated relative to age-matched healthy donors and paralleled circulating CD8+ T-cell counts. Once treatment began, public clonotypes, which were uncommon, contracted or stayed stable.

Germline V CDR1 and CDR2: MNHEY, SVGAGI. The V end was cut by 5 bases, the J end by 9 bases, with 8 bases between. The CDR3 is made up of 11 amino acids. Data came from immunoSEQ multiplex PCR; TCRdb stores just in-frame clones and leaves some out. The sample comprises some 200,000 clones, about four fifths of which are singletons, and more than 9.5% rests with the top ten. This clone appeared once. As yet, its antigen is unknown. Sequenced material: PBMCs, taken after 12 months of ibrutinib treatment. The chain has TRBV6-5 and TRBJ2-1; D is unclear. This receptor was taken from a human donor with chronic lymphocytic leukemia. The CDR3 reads CASSESGEQFF. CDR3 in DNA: TGTGCCAGCAGTGAAAGTGGTGAGCAGTTCTTC.